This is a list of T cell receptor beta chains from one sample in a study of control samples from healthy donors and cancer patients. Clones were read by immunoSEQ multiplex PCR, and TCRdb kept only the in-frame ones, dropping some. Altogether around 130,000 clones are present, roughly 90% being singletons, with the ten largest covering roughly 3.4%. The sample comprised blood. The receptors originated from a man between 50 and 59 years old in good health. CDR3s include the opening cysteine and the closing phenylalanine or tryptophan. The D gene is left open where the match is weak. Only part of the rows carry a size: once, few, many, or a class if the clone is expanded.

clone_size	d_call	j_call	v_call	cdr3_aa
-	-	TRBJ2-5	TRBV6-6	CAIGPNGETQYF
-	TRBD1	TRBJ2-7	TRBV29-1	CSVDEGTGRYEQYF
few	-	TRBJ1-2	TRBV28	CASSFGGNYGYTF
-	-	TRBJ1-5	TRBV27	CASRAWGAVSNQPQHF
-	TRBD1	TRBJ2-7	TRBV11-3	CASSLALEQGPYEQYF
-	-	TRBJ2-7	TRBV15	CATSRAGSYYEQYF
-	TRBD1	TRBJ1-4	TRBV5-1	CASSPARQGAPRSNEKLFF
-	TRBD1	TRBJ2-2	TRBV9	CASTIRDRSNTGELFF
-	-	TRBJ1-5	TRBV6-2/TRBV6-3	CASSYSVELGQPQHF
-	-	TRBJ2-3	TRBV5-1	CASNLGGTDTQYF
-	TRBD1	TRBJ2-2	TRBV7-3	CASRTGETGELFF
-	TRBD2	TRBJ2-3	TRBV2	CASRITSGGSYTQYF
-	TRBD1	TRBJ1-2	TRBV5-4	CASSPPPPGTGNGYTF
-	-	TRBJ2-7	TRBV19	CASSLFPEDSYEQYF
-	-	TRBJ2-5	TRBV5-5	CASSFIAHEETQYF
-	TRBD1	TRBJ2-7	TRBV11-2	CASSRSRGREQYF
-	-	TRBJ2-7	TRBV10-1	CAREGHSYEQYF
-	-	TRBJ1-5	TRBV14	CASSRQSNQPQHF